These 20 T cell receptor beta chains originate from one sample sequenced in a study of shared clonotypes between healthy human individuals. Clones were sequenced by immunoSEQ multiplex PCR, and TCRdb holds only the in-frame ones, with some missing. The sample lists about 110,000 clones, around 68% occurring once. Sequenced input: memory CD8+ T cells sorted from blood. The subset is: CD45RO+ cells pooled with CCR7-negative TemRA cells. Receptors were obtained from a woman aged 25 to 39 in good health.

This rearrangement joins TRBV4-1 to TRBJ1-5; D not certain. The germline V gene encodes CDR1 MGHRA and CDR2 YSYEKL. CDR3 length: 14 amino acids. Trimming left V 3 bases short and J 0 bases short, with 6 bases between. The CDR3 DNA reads TGCGCCAGCAGCCAGGAACATAGCAATCAGCCCCAGCATTTT. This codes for CASSQEHSNQPQHF.

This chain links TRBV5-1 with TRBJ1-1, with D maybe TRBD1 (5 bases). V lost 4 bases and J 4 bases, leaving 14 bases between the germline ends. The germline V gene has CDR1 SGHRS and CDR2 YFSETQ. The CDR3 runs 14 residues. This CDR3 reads CASSADISPTEAFF. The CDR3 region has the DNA TGCGCCAGCAGCGCGGACATCTCGCCCACTGAAGCTTTCTTT.

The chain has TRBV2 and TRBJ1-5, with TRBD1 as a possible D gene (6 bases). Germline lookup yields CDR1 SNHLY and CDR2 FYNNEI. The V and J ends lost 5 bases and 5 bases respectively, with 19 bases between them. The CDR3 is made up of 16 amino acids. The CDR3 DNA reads TGTGCCAGCAGTATCGGACAGTTCGTGGGAGATCAGCCCCAGCATTTT. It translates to CASSIGQFVGDQPQHF.

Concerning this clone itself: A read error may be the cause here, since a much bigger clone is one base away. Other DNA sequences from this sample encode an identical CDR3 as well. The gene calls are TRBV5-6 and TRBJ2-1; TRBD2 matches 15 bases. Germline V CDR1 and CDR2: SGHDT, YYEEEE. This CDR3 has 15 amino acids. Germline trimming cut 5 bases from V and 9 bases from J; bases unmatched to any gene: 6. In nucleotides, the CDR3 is TGTGCCAGCAGAACGGGACTAGCGGGGGGCAGTGAGCAGTTCTTC. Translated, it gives CASRTGLAGGSEQFF. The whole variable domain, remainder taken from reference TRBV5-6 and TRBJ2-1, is DAGVTQSPTHLIKTRGQQVTLRCSPKSGHDTVSWYQQALGQGPQFIFQYYEEEERQRGNFPDRFSGHQFPNYSSELNVNALLLGDSALYLCASRTGLAGGSEQFFGPGTRLTVL.

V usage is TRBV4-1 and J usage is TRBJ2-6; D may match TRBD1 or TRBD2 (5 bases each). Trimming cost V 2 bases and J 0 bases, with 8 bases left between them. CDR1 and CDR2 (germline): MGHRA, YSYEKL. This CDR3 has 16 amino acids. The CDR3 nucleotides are TGCGCCAGCAGCCAAACGAGGGGCTCTGGGGCCAACGTCCTGACTTTC. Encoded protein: CASSQTRGSGANVLTF.

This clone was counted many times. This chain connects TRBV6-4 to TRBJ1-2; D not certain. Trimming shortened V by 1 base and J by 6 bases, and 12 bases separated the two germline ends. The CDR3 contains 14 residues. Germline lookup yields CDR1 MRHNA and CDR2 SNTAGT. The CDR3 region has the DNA TGTGCCAGCAGTGACTTGGAGGGATCTGATGGCTACACCTTC. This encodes CASSDLEGSDGYTF.

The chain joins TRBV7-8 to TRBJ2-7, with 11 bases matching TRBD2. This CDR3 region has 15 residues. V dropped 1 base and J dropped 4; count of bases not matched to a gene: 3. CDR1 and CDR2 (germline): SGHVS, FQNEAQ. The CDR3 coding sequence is TGTGCCAGCAGCTTAGTTCCTAGCGGGAGGTACGAGCAGTACTTC. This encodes CASSLVPSGRYEQYF.

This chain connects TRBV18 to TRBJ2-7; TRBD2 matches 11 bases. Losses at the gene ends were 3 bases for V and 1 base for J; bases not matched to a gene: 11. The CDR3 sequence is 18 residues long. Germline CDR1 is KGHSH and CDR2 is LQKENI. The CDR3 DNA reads TGTGCCAGCTCACCGCTGGTAGCGGGAGGGGTCGGATCCTACGAGCAGTACTTC. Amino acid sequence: CASSPLVAGGVGSYEQYF.

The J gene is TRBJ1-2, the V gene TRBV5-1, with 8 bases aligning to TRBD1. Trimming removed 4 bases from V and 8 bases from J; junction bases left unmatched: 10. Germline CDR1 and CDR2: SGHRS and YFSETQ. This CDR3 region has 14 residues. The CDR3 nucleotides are TGCGCCAGCAGCGGGGGACAGGAGGCCGCAGGCTACACCTTC. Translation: CASSGGQEAAGYTF. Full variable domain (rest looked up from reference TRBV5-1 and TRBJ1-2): KAGVTQTPRYLIKTRGQQVTLSCSPISGHRSVSWYQQTPGQGLQFLFEYFSETQRNKGNFPGRFSGRQFSNSRSEMNVSTLELGDSALYLCASSGGQEAAGYTFGSGTRLTVV.

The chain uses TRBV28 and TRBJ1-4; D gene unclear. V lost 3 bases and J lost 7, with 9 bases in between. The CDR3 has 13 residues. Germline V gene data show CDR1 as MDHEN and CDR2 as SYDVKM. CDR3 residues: CASSFPGREKLFF. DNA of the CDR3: TGTGCCAGCAGTTTCCCCGGACGTGAAAAACTGTTTTTT.

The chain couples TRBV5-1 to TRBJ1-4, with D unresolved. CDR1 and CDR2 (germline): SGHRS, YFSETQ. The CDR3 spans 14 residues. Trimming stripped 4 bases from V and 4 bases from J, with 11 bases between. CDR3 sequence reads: CASSPAGINEKLFF. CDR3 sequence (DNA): TGCGCCAGCAGCCCAGCCGGGATTAATGAAAAACTGTTTTTT.

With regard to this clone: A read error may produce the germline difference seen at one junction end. The CDR3 loop is CASSLTTQGPVGEQFF. The CDR3 DNA reads as TGTGCCAGCAGTCTCACGACCCAGGGGCCGGTGGGTGAGCAGTTCTTC. The V call is TRBV10-3, the J call TRBJ2-1; perhaps TRBD1 as D (6 bases). There are 16 residues in the CDR3. Germline assignment: CDR1 ENHRY and CDR2 SYGVKD.

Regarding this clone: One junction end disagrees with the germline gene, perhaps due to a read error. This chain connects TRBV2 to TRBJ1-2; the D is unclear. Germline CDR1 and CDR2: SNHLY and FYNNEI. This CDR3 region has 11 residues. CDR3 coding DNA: TGTGCCAGCAGTGAAACGGCAGAGAAAGCCTTC. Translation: CASSETAEKAF.

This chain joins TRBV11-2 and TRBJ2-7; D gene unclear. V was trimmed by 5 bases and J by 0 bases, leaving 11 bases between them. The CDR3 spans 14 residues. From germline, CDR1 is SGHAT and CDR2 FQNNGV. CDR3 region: CASSPAQDSYEQYF. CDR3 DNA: TGTGCCAGCAGCCCGGCCCAGGACTCCTACGAGCAGTACTTC.

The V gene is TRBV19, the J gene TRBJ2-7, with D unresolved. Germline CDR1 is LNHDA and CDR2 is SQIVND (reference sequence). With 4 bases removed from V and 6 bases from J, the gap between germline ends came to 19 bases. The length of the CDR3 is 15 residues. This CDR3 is CASSTYRLGALEQYF. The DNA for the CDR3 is TGTGCCAGTAGTACCTACCGCCTTGGAGCCCTCGAGCAGTACTTC.

The CDR3 here is CSVEGSEGSRHYNEQFF. The CDR3 DNA follows: TGCAGCGTTGAAGGAAGTGAAGGGAGTCGCCACTACAATGAGCAGTTCTTC. V and J are TRBV29-1 and TRBJ2-1, with D possibly matching TRBD2 (5 bases). Germline V CDR1 and CDR2: SQVTM, ANQGSEA. The CDR3 runs to 17 residues. V lost 1 base, J lost 3 bases, and 19 bases lay in between.

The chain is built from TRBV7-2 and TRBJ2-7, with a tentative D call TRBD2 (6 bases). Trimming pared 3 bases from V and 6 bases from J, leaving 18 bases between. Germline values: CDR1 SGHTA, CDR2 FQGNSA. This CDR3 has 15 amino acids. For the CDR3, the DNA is TGTGCCAGCAGCTTCTCTTCCGGGACTGCCTCCGAGCAGTACTTC. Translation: CASSFSSGTASEQYF.

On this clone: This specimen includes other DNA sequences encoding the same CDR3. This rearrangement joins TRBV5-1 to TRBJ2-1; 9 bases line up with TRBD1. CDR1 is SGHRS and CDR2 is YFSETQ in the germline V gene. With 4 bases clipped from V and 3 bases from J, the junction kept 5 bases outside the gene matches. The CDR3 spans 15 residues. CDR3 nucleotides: TGCGCCAGCAGCCTCGGGGACAGGGACTACAATGAGCAGTTCTTC. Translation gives CASSLGDRDYNEQFF.

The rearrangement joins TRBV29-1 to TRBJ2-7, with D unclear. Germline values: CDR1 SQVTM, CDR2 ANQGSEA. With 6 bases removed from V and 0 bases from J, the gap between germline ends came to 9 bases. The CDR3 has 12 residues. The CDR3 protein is CSVAVSSYEQYF. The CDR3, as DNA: TGCAGCGTGGCGGTGAGCTCCTACGAGCAGTACTTC.

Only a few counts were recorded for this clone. The CDR3 nucleotides read TGTGCCAGCAGCGTAAACCCCGGCTCTGGAAACACCATATATTTT. It encodes CASSVNPGSGNTIYF. This chain uses TRBV9 with TRBJ1-3; D unclear. The CDR3 consists of 15 residues. The V end was cut by 1 base, the J end by 0 bases, with 8 bases between. The V gene's germline CDR1 is SGDLS and CDR2 YYNGEE.